These T cell receptor beta chains were read from a single sample in a study of pediatric ulcerative colitis. TCRdb's table, derived via immunoSEQ multiplex PCR, lists solely in-frame clones and lacks some. This table has roughly 64,000 clones, less than 90% appearing once. The sequenced sample consisted of blood. The receptor set was obtained from a boy between 5 and 17 years old with severe ulcerative colitis. The CDR3 runs from the conserved cysteine through the conserved F or W. Fields, in order: V gene, D gene, J gene, clone size, CDR3 protein, CDR3 DNA. D genes are given only for firm matches. Rows may omit the clone size; those that give it use once, few, many or a size class.

TRBV27	NA	TRBJ2-1	NA	CASSFDRDRNEQFF	TGTGCCAGCAGTTTCGACCGGGACCGCAATGAGCAGTTCTTC
TRBV30	TRBD2	TRBJ2-5	NA	CAWTSGSWETQYF	TGTGCCTGGACTAGCGGGAGTTGGGAGACCCAGTACTTC
TRBV2	NA	TRBJ1-2	NA	CASSGWGLGDYTF	TGTGCCAGCAGTGGGTGGGGTTTGGGCGACTACACCTTC
TRBV18	NA	TRBJ1-4	NA	CASSPPTNEKLFF	TGTGCCAGCTCGCCACCAACTAATGAAAAACTGTTTTTT
TRBV7-6	NA	TRBJ2-6	NA	CASSQPPGAGLHSGANVLTF	TGTGCCAGCAGCCAACCTCCCGGCGCGGGATTGCACTCTGGGGCCAACGTCCTGACTTTC
TRBV27	TRBD2	TRBJ2-1	NA	CASRSLAELHNEQFF	TGTGCCAGCAGGTCACTAGCGGAGCTGCACAATGAGCAGTTCTTC
TRBV9	NA	TRBJ1-4	NA	CASSVRPRGEKLFF	TGTGCCAGCAGCGTAAGGCCCCGGGGTGAAAAACTGTTTTTT
TRBV4-3	NA	TRBJ2-1	once	CASSQDLRTGYNEQFF	TGCGCCAGCAGCCAAGACTTACGGACTGGGTACAATGAGCAGTTCTTC
TRBV15	NA	TRBJ1-4	NA	CATSRFGGGEKLFF	TGTGCCACCAGCAGATTTGGGGGAGGGGAAAAACTGTTTTTT
TRBV7-9	TRBD2	TRBJ2-3	NA	CASSFSPVLAGDTDTQYF	TGTGCCAGCAGCTTTTCCCCCGTTTTAGCGGGAGATACAGATACGCAGTATTTT
TRBV7-9	NA	TRBJ1-1	NA	CASSLVLRGLGDTEAFF	TGTGCCAGCAGCTTAGTTTTGAGGGGTTTGGGTGACACTGAAGCTTTCTTT
TRBV7-9	NA	TRBJ2-1	NA	CASSPTGRYNEQFF	TGTGCCAGCAGCCCTACGGGGAGATACAATGAGCAGTTCTTC
TRBV29-1	NA	TRBJ1-1	NA	CSVEQGRGSEAFF	TGCAGCGTTGAACAGGGAAGGGGTTCTGAAGCTTTCTTT
TRBV13	NA	TRBJ1-2	few	CASSSDRWGYTF	TGTGCCAGCAGCTCCGACAGGTGGGGCTACACCTTC
TRBV5-1	NA	TRBJ2-1	NA	CASSPGGGKSYNEQFF	TGCGCCAGCAGCCCGGGGGGCGGGAAGTCCTACAATGAGCAGTTCTTC
TRBV7-3	NA	TRBJ1-1	NA	CASSLILGTEAFF	TGTGCCAGCAGCTTAATTTTGGGTACTGAAGCTTTCTTT
TRBV6-5	NA	TRBJ1-1	NA	CASRADGRNTEAFF	TGTGCCAGCAGGGCCGACGGCCGGAACACTGAAGCTTTCTTT
TRBV11-2	NA	TRBJ2-4	NA	CASSLDRVVAKNIQYF	TGTGCCAGCAGCTTAGACAGGGTCGTCGCCAAAAACATTCAGTACTTC
TRBV7-2	NA	TRBJ2-7	NA	CASSLAPVSYEQYF	TGTGCCAGCAGCTTAGCGCCGGTCTCCTACGAGCAGTACTTC
TRBV4-3	TRBD2	TRBJ2-1	NA	CASSQDRTSGSTNEQFF	TGCGCCAGCAGCCAAGATCGGACTAGCGGGAGCACGAATGAGCAGTTCTTC
TRBV14	TRBD2	TRBJ2-3	NA	CASSTSGSDTQYF	TGTGCCAGCTCGACTAGCGGGAGTGATACGCAGTATTTT
TRBV6-1	NA	TRBJ2-7	NA	CASSERGGYEQYF	TGTGCCAGCAGTGAACGTGGGGGCTACGAGCAGTACTTC